Each of the 20 T cell receptor beta chains below was sequenced from the same sample in a study of spatial heterogeneity in lung cancer. The time point denotes: sample taken at primary tumor resection. TCRdb ran MiXCR on the 5' RACE reads and lists one entry per CDR3 protein. The table shows over 8,500 distinct CDR3 sequences, with roughly an eighth occurring only once. Study-wide findings and caveats: It was found that expanded intratumoral alpha and beta TCR counts tracked tumor mutation counts.

These receptors have no identified antigens. Sequencing used lung tumor tissue, obtained at surgery. The receptors were sampled from a male donor with early-stage non-small cell lung cancer.

V and J are TRBV14 and TRBJ2-1; TRBD1 might be the D (6 bases). From germline, CDR1 is SGHDN and CDR2 FVKESK. V shed 3 bases and J shed 9 bases, with 12 bases lying between them. There are 13 residues in the CDR3. The CDR3 region is CASSHLQGTEQFF. The CDR3 nucleotides read TGTGCCAGCAGCCACCTACAGGGCACTGAGCAGTTCTTC.

This clonotype is termed medium-sized. V usage is TRBV3-1 and J usage is TRBJ1-2; D unresolved. Germline V gene sequence: CDR1 LGHDT, CDR2 YNNKEL (reference sequence). This CDR3 is 13 amino acids long. V was cut by 0 bases and J by 6 bases, with 8 bases left in between. CDR3 protein: CASSQDLGNGYTF. CDR3 coding DNA: TGTGCCAGCAGCCAAGACTTAGGAAATGGCTACACCTTC.

This clonotype was counted ten times or more. The CDR3: CASSQAFSSGANVLTF. In DNA, the CDR3 is TGTGCCAGCAGTCAGGCATTTAGCTCTGGGGCCAACGTCCTGACTTTC. This chain links TRBV12-3 or TRBV12-4 with TRBJ2-6; D remains unclear. This CDR3 is 16 amino acids long. V was cut by 5 bases and J by 0 bases, with 11 bases left in between.

This clonotype was observed many times. The chain combines TRBV29-1 with TRBJ2-3, with 8 bases fitting TRBD2. The CDR3 has 15 amino acids. The germline gives CDR1 SQVTM, CDR2 ANQGSEA. V was pared by 3 bases and J by 6 bases, with 11 bases of the junction left unmatched. CDR3 in amino acids: CSVDPLAGTGDTQYF. As DNA, the CDR3 is TGCAGCGTTGACCCTTTAGCGGGAACGGGGGATACGCAGTATTTT.

This clonotype was detected once. The chain links TRBV30 to TRBJ2-6; D not resolved. Germline CDR1 and CDR2: GTSNPN and SVGIG (reference sequence). The V end was cut by 1 base, the J end by 0 bases, with 7 bases between. CDR3 length equals 15 residues. The CDR3 region is CAWSAKISGANVLTF. CDR3 DNA sequence: TGTGCCTGGAGTGCGAAAATCTCTGGGGCCAACGTCCTGACTTTC.

This clonotype is categorized as medium-sized (0.01 to 0.1%). V usage is TRBV16 and J usage is TRBJ2-1, with D perhaps TRBD1 (6 bases). V dropped 2 bases and J dropped 3 bases, with 14 bases sitting between them. The CDR3 sequence is 16 residues long. CDR1 is KGHSY and CDR2 is FQNENV in the germline V gene. CDR3 sequence (DNA): TGTGCCAGCAGCCAACCTGGGGGCCCCCACTACAATGAGCAGTTCTTC. As protein: CASSQPGGPHYNEQFF.

In its sample, this clonotype is medium-sized (0.01 to 0.1%). The rearrangement links TRBV28 to TRBJ2-7; tentative D call: TRBD2 (6 bases). V dropped 6 bases and J dropped 6 bases, with 21 bases sitting between them. The CDR3 length is 15 residues. Germline V gives CDR1 MDHEN, CDR2 SYDVKM. The CDR3 reads CASRVDGGMLAEQYF. The DNA for the CDR3 is TGTGCCAGCAGAGTGGATGGGGGGATGTTGGCCGAGCAGTACTTC.

By proportion, this clonotype is medium-sized (0.01 to 0.1%). The CDR3 is CASSSSGGMYGYTF. The CDR3 bases are TGTGCCAGCAGCTCATCAGGGGGAATGTATGGCTACACCTTC. The rearrangement links TRBV7-2 to TRBJ1-2, with 7 bases lining up with TRBD1. The length of the CDR3 is 14 residues. Germline CDR1 SGHTA, CDR2 FQGNSA. V trimming: 4 bases; J trimming: 5 bases; junction bases outside the gene matches: 7.

This clonotype was found many times. This chain links TRBV7-3 with TRBJ1-5; maybe TRBD1 (6 bases). Germline CDR1 SGHTA, CDR2 FQGTGA. V lost 5 bases to trimming and J lost 4 bases, with 21 bases between them. This CDR3 is 17 amino acids long. The CDR3 DNA reads TGTGCCAGCAGCCTCCTCTACCCCGGGACAAAAAATCAGCCCCAGCATTTT. Translated: CASSLLYPGTKNQPQHF.

This clonotype was found many times. The chain employs TRBV12-3 or TRBV12-4 and TRBJ2-3, with 8 bases identical to TRBD2. This CDR3 region has 16 residues. V shed 3 bases, J shed 0 bases, and the junction held 5 bases outside the gene matches. CDR3 DNA: TGTGCCAGCAGTTTGGAACGGGAGGGTAGCACAGATACGCAGTATTTT. Its protein product is CASSLEREGSTDTQYF.

This clonotype showed up many times. J is TRBJ1-2 and V is TRBV4-2; D uncertain. CDR1 is LGHNA, CDR2 YNFKEQ, per germline. The CDR3 length is 15 residues. V gave up 1 base and J gave up 2 bases, with 11 bases separating them. The DNA for the CDR3 is TGTGCCAGCAGCCAAGGGATGACCCTGAACTATGGCTACACCTTC. It codes for CASSQGMTLNYGYTF.

Many counts were recorded for this clonotype. The chain links TRBV7-9 to TRBJ2-7; TRBD1 might be the D (6 bases). Germline CDR1 and CDR2: SEHNR and FQNEAQ (reference sequence). Trimming shortened V by 1 base and J by 6 bases, and 10 bases separated the two germline ends. The CDR3 is 13 residues long. The CDR3 bases are TGTGCCAGCAGCTTAGAGCAGGGGACCGAGCAGTACTTC. Its translation is CASSLEQGTEQYF. Filled out from reference TRBV7-9 and TRBJ2-7, the complete variable domain reads DTGVSQNPRHKITKRGQNVTFRCDPISEHNRLYWYRQTLGQGPEFLTYFQNEAQLEKSRLLSDRFSAERPKGSFSTLEIQRTEQGDSAMYLCASSLEQGTEQYFGPGTRLTVT.

This chain joins TRBV6-5 and TRBJ1-2, with a tentative D call TRBD1 (5 bases). The CDR3 consists of 14 residues. From germline, CDR1 is MNHEY and CDR2 SVGAGI. The germline V and J ends were trimmed by 2 bases and 5 bases, with 12 bases remaining between them. The CDR3 protein is CASSYQGRTYGYTF. Written as DNA, the CDR3 is TGTGCCAGCAGTTACCAGGGACGGACGTATGGCTACACCTTC.

This clonotype was recorded at least ten times. The chain links TRBV7-9 to TRBJ1-1, with 7 bases that match TRBD1. The junction had 9 bases not matched to a gene; V was cut back by 5 bases and J by 6 bases. The length of the CDR3 is 14 residues. In germline, CDR1 is SEHNR, CDR2 FQNEAQ (reference sequence). The CDR3 reads CASSPTGFRAEAFF. The CDR3 DNA follows: TGTGCCAGCAGCCCGACAGGGTTTCGCGCTGAAGCTTTCTTT.

The chain uses TRBV29-1 and TRBJ1-1; TRBD1 agrees at 8 bases. The ends lost 5 bases at V and 5 bases at J; junction bases unmatched: 4. Germline V gene sequence: CDR1 SQVTM, CDR2 ANQGSEA. This CDR3 has 12 amino acids. DNA for the CDR3: TGCAGCGTTCGGACAGGGAGGACTGAAGCTTTCTTT. This gives the protein CSVRTGRTEAFF.

This clonotype was seen at least ten times. J is TRBJ2-7 and V is TRBV30, with 7 bases matching TRBD2. There are 11 residues in the CDR3. After removal of 5 bases from V and 2 bases from J, the junction contained 0 bases not matched to a gene. Germline V gene lookup returns CDR1 GTSNPN and CDR2 SVGIG (reference sequence). As DNA, the CDR3 is TGTGCCTGGGGACTAGCCTACGAGCAGTACTTC. Amino acid sequence: CAWGLAYEQYF.

Judged by abundance, this clonotype is medium-sized (0.01 to 0.1%). The rearrangement uses TRBV10-3 and TRBJ2-2; 8 nucleotides line up with TRBD1. Looked up from germline, CDR1 is ENHRY and CDR2 is SYGVKD. V shed 6 bases, J shed 2 bases, and the junction held 2 bases outside the gene matches. The CDR3 runs to 14 residues. The CDR3 protein is CAISGTGNTGELFF. The DNA for the CDR3 is TGTGCCATCAGCGGGACAGGAAACACCGGGGAGCTGTTTTTT.

By sample fraction, this clonotype is medium-sized. The gene calls are TRBV29-1 and TRBJ1-2, with D maybe TRBD1 (5 bases). The ends were cut back, 6 bases at V and 3 bases at J, with 11 bases in the middle. CDR3 length equals 12 residues. The germline V gene encodes CDR1 SQVTM and CDR2 ANQGSEA. The CDR3 region is CSVLTDYYGYTF. For the CDR3, the DNA is TGCAGCGTGCTGACAGACTACTATGGCTACACCTTC. Combining the CDR3 with reference TRBV29-1 and TRBJ1-2 gives the whole variable domain SAVISQKPSRDICQRGTSLTIQCQVDSQVTMMFWYRQQPGQSLTLIATANQGSEATYESGFVIDKFPISRPNLTFSTLTVSNMSPEDSSIYLCSVLTDYYGYTFGSGTRLTVV.

This clonotype was detected only a few times. The rearrangement joins TRBV9 to TRBJ2-7; 7 nucleotides line up with TRBD1. Unmatched junction bases numbered 2, after V lost 2 bases and J lost 0 bases. This CDR3 contains 14 residues. Germline V gene sequence: CDR1 SGDLS, CDR2 YYNGEE. This CDR3 reads CASSVRDSSYEQYF. CDR3 nucleotides: TGTGCCAGCAGCGTCCGGGACAGCTCCTACGAGCAGTACTTC.

The V and J genes are TRBV20-1 and TRBJ1-4, with D perhaps TRBD1 (6 bases). Trimming took off 0 bases at V and 8 bases at J, with 13 bases between the two ends. The CDR3 consists of 14 residues. The germline V gene encodes CDR1 DFQATT and CDR2 SNEGSKA (reference sequence). The CDR3 DNA reads TGCAGTGCTAGAGATACGGGACAAATCGAAAAACTGTTTTTT. It encodes CSARDTGQIEKLFF.